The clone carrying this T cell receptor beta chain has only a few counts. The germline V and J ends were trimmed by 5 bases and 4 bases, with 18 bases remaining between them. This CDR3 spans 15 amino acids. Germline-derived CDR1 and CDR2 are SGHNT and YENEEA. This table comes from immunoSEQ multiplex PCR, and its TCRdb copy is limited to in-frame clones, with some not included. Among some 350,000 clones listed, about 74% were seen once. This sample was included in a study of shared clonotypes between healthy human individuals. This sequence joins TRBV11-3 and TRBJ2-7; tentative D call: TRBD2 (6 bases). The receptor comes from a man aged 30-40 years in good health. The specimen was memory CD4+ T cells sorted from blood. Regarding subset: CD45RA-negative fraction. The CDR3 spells CASSPRAGSDYEQYF. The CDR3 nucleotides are TGTGCCAGCAGCCCTCGGGCGGGATCCGATTACGAGCAGTACTTC.